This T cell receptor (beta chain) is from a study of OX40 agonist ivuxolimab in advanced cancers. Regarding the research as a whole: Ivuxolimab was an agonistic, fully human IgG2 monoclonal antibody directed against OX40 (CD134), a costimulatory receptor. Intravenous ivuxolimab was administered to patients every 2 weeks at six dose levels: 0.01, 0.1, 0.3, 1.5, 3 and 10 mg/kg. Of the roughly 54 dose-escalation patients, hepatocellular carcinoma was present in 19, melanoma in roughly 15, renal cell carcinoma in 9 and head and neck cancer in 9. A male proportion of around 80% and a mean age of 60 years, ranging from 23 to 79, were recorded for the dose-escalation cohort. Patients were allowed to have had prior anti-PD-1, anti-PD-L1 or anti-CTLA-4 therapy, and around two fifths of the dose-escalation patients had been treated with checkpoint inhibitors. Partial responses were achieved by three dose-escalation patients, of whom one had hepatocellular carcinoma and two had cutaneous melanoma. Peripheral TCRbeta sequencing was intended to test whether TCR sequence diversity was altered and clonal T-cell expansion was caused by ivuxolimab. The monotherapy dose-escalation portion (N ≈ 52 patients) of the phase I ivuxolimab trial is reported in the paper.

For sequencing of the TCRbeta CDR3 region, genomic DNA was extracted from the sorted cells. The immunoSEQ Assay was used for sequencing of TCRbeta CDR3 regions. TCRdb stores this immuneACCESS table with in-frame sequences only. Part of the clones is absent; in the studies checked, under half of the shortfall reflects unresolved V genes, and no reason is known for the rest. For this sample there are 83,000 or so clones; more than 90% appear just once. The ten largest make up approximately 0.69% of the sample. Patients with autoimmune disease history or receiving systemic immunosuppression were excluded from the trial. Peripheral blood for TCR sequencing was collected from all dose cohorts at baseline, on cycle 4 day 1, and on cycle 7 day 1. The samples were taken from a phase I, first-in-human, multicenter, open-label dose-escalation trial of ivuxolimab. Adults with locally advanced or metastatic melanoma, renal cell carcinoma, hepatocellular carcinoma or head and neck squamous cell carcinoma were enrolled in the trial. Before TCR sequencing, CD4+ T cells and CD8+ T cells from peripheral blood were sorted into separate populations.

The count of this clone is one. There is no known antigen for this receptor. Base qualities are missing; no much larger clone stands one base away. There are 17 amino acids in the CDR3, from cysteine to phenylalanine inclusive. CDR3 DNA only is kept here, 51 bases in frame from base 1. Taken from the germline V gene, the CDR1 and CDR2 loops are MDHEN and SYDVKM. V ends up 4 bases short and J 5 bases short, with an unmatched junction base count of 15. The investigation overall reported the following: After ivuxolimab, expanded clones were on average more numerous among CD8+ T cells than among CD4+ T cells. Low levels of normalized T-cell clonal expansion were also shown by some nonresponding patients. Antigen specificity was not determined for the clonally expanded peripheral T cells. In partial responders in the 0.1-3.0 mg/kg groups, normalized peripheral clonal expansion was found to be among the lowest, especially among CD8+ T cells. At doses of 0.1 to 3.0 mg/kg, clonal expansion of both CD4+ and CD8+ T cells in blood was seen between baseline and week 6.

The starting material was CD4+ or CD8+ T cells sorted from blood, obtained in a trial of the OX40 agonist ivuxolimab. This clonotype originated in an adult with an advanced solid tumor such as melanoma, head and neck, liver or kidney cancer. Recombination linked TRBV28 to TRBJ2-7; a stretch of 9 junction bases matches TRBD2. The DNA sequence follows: TGTGCCAGCAGTTCCCCCCCCTGGGCGGGAGGGCCAGACGAGCAGTACTTC. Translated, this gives CASSSPPWAGGPDEQYF.